This is a list of T cell receptor beta chains from one sample in a study of blood T cell repertoires in COVID-19. Using immunoSEQ multiplex PCR, the repertoire was profiled, and TCRdb retains in-frame clones only, with some absent. Here the sample spans approximately 45,000 clones, 86% being singletons. Sequencing was done on a sample of peripheral blood. These receptors were collected from a woman older than 75 with acute or convalescent COVID-19. CDR3s include the opening cysteine and the closing phenylalanine or tryptophan. The order of the fields is J gene, V gene, D gene, clone size, CDR3 protein, CDR3 DNA. The D gene is left open where the match is weak. Some rows mark clone size as missing; the rest say once, few, many or name a class of expanded clone.

J gene: TRBJ2-3; V gene: TRBV18; D gene: -; clone size: -; CDR3 protein: CASSPRGLSTDTQYF; CDR3 DNA: TGTGCCAGCTCACCTAGAGGCCTAAGCACAGATACGCAGTATTTT
J gene: TRBJ1-1; V gene: TRBV6-5; D gene: TRBD1; clone size: -; CDR3 protein: CATLPTGSSEAFF; CDR3 DNA: TGTGCCACCTTACCGACAGGGTCGTCTGAAGCTTTCTTT
J gene: TRBJ1-1; V gene: TRBV7-9; D gene: -; clone size: -; CDR3 protein: CASSSQLNTEAFF; CDR3 DNA: TGTGCCAGCAGTTCTCAGTTGAACACTGAAGCTTTCTTT
J gene: TRBJ2-7; V gene: TRBV27; D gene: -; clone size: -; CDR3 protein: CASSLRVSIYEQYF; CDR3 DNA: TGTGCCAGCAGTTTACGGGTCAGCATCTACGAGCAGTACTTC
J gene: TRBJ2-1; V gene: TRBV7-6; D gene: TRBD2; clone size: -; CDR3 protein: CASSLPAGANEQFF; CDR3 DNA: TGTGCCAGCAGCTTACCAGCGGGGGCCAATGAGCAGTTCTTC
J gene: TRBJ2-7; V gene: TRBV7-2; D gene: -; clone size: -; CDR3 protein: CASTRGVEYEQYF; CDR3 DNA: TGTGCCAGCACCCGCGGGGTGGAGTACGAGCAGTACTTC
J gene: TRBJ1-1; V gene: TRBV19; D gene: -; clone size: -; CDR3 protein: CASSIGYGGENTEAFF; CDR3 DNA: TGTGCCAGTAGTATCGGTTATGGAGGGGAGAACACTGAAGCTTTCTTT
J gene: TRBJ2-5; V gene: TRBV7-9; D gene: TRBD1; clone size: -; CDR3 protein: CASSPIGQGAGETQYF; CDR3 DNA: TGTGCCAGCAGCCCGATAGGACAGGGGGCTGGAGAGACCCAGTACTTC
J gene: TRBJ2-3; V gene: TRBV5-1; D gene: -; clone size: -; CDR3 protein: CASSYDRIGDTQYF; CDR3 DNA: TGCGCCAGCAGCTACGACAGAATTGGAGATACGCAGTATTTT
J gene: TRBJ1-2; V gene: TRBV5-1; D gene: -; clone size: -; CDR3 protein: CASSGGVLRYGYTF; CDR3 DNA: TGCGCCAGCTCCGGGGGAGTCCTTAGGTATGGCTACACCTTC
J gene: TRBJ2-7; V gene: TRBV15; D gene: TRBD1; clone size: -; CDR3 protein: CATSRDPGGEDEQYF; CDR3 DNA: TGTGCCACCAGCAGAGATCCAGGGGGCGAGGACGAGCAGTACTTC
J gene: TRBJ2-3; V gene: TRBV13; D gene: TRBD2; clone size: -; CDR3 protein: CASSSRVAGLTHTQYF; CDR3 DNA: TGTGCCAGCAGTTCAAGGGTAGCGGGTCTCACCCATACGCAGTATTTT
J gene: TRBJ2-7; V gene: TRBV3-1/TRBV3-2; D gene: TRBD2; clone size: -; CDR3 protein: CASSASTSGAYEQYF; CDR3 DNA: TGTGCCAGCAGCGCGAGCACTAGCGGGGCCTACGAGCAGTACTTC
J gene: TRBJ2-7; V gene: TRBV30; D gene: -; clone size: -; CDR3 protein: CAWSVQRAVEQYF; CDR3 DNA: TGTGCCTGGAGTGTACAGAGGGCGGTCGAGCAGTACTTC
J gene: TRBJ1-1; V gene: TRBV13; D gene: -; clone size: -; CDR3 protein: CASSPAAYAGDNTEAFF; CDR3 DNA: TGTGCCAGCAGCCCCGCCGCCTACGCAGGCGACAACACTGAAGCTTTCTTT
J gene: TRBJ1-3; V gene: TRBV30; D gene: -; clone size: -; CDR3 protein: CAWNQLESSGNTIYF; CDR3 DNA: TGTGCCTGGAATCAGCTGGAGAGCTCTGGAAACACCATATATTTT
J gene: TRBJ1-6; V gene: TRBV6-1; D gene: -; clone size: -; CDR3 protein: CASSEERRSSPLHF; CDR3 DNA: TGTGCCAGCAGTGAAGAACGTCGGAGTTCACCCCTCCACTTT
J gene: TRBJ1-1; V gene: TRBV6-5; D gene: TRBD1; clone size: -; CDR3 protein: CASERGLDTEAFF; CDR3 DNA: TGTGCCAGCGAGAGGGGGCTAGACACTGAAGCTTTCTTT
J gene: TRBJ2-1; V gene: TRBV4-1; D gene: TRBD1; clone size: -; CDR3 protein: CASSQPPGQAYSYNEQFF; CDR3 DNA: TGCGCCAGCAGCCAGCCCCCGGGACAGGCATACTCCTACAATGAGCAGTTCTTC
J gene: TRBJ2-3; V gene: TRBV15; D gene: -; clone size: -; CDR3 protein: CATSRDGRGDKDTQYF; CDR3 DNA: TGTGCCACCAGCAGAGATGGCAGGGGAGATAAAGATACGCAGTATTTT
J gene: TRBJ1-1; V gene: TRBV7-2; D gene: -; clone size: -; CDR3 protein: CASSWGVVNTEAFF; CDR3 DNA: TGTGCCAGCAGCTGGGGCGTGGTGAACACTGAAGCTTTCTTT
J gene: TRBJ1-2; V gene: TRBV28; D gene: -; clone size: -; CDR3 protein: CASSSGTRNYGYTF; CDR3 DNA: TGTGCCAGCAGTTCCGGGACACGCAACTATGGCTACACCTTC
J gene: TRBJ1-4; V gene: TRBV2; D gene: -; clone size: -; CDR3 protein: CASNGHTVGEKLFF; CDR3 DNA: TGTGCCAGCAACGGACATACTGTAGGAGAAAAACTGTTTTTT
J gene: TRBJ2-3; V gene: TRBV18; D gene: -; clone size: -; CDR3 protein: CASSTTTRDTQYF; CDR3 DNA: TGTGCCAGCTCTACCACTACCCGCGATACGCAGTATTTT
J gene: TRBJ1-6; V gene: TRBV12-3/TRBV12-4; D gene: TRBD1; clone size: few; CDR3 protein: CASSGTGQSPLHF; CDR3 DNA: TGTGCCAGCAGTGGGACAGGGCAATCACCCCTCCACTTT
J gene: TRBJ1-6; V gene: TRBV6-6; D gene: -; clone size: -; CDR3 protein: CASSTGSQPSPLHF; CDR3 DNA: TGTGCCAGCAGTACCGGGTCACAACCCTCACCCCTCCACTTT
J gene: TRBJ2-3; V gene: TRBV11-2; D gene: -; clone size: -; CDR3 protein: CASSLDQTQYF; CDR3 DNA: TGTGCCAGCAGCTTAGACCAAACGCAGTATTTT
J gene: TRBJ2-7; V gene: TRBV11-2; D gene: TRBD1; clone size: -; CDR3 protein: CASSLYRGPYEQYF; CDR3 DNA: TGTGCCAGCAGCTTATACAGGGGACCCTACGAGCAGTACTTC
J gene: TRBJ2-7; V gene: TRBV27; D gene: -; clone size: once; CDR3 protein: CASSLSLAVDEQYF; CDR3 DNA: TGTGCCAGCAGTTTAAGCCTCGCTGTGGACGAGCAGTACTTC
J gene: TRBJ1-1; V gene: TRBV6-5; D gene: -; clone size: -; CDR3 protein: CASSRSRGLMTEAFF; CDR3 DNA: TGTGCCAGCAGTCGAAGTAGGGGGTTGATGACTGAAGCTTTCTTT
J gene: TRBJ1-2; V gene: TRBV6-2/TRBV6-3; D gene: TRBD1; clone size: -; CDR3 protein: CASSLVGQHHYGYTF; CDR3 DNA: TGTGCCAGCAGCCTCGTGGGACAGCACCACTATGGCTACACCTTC
J gene: TRBJ2-7; V gene: TRBV27; D gene: -; clone size: -; CDR3 protein: CASSLKDTTYEQYF; CDR3 DNA: TGTGCCAGCAGTTTAAAGGACACTACCTACGAGCAGTACTTC
J gene: TRBJ1-1; V gene: TRBV5-5; D gene: -; clone size: -; CDR3 protein: CASSLVSGTTNTEAFF; CDR3 DNA: TGTGCCAGCAGCTTGGTGTCAGGCACCACCAACACTGAAGCTTTCTTT
J gene: TRBJ1-1; V gene: TRBV2; D gene: TRBD1; clone size: once; CDR3 protein: CASSPGTEITMNTEAFF; CDR3 DNA: TGTGCCAGCAGTCCCGGGACAGAAATTACCATGAACACTGAAGCTTTCTTT
J gene: TRBJ1-1; V gene: TRBV3-1/TRBV3-2; D gene: -; clone size: -; CDR3 protein: CASSHQGRTEAFF; CDR3 DNA: TGTGCCAGCAGCCATCAGGGTCGGACTGAAGCTTTCTTT
J gene: TRBJ1-4; V gene: TRBV28; D gene: -; clone size: -; CDR3 protein: CASSLGRGRGEKLFF; CDR3 DNA: TGTGCCAGCAGTTTAGGGCGGGGAAGAGGTGAAAAACTGTTTTTT
J gene: TRBJ1-4; V gene: TRBV6-5; D gene: TRBD1; clone size: -; CDR3 protein: CASRPSRGPGEKLFF; CDR3 DNA: TGTGCCAGCAGGCCCTCGAGGGGGCCGGGTGAAAAACTGTTTTTT
J gene: TRBJ2-2; V gene: TRBV9; D gene: -; clone size: once; CDR3 protein: CASSVDAGTSHGTGELFF; CDR3 DNA: TGTGCCAGCAGCGTAGATGCGGGGACTTCCCATGGGACCGGGGAGCTGTTTTTT
J gene: TRBJ1-3; V gene: TRBV2; D gene: TRBD1; clone size: -; CDR3 protein: CASSGQGSGNTIYF; CDR3 DNA: TGTGCCAGCAGTGGACAGGGGTCTGGAAACACCATATATTTT
J gene: TRBJ1-6; V gene: TRBV5-1; D gene: -; clone size: -; CDR3 protein: CASSLEGAKSPLHF; CDR3 DNA: TGCGCCAGCAGCTTGGAGGGAGCCAAATCACCCCTCCACTTT
J gene: TRBJ1-2; V gene: TRBV27; D gene: TRBD1; clone size: once; CDR3 protein: CASSARQGARVGYGYTF; CDR3 DNA: TGTGCCAGCAGTGCCCGACAGGGGGCGAGGGTTGGCTATGGCTACACCTTC
J gene: TRBJ1-6; V gene: TRBV18; D gene: TRBD1; clone size: few; CDR3 protein: CASSQQGSPLHF; CDR3 DNA: TGTGCCAGCTCTCAACAGGGGTCACCCCTCCACTTT
J gene: TRBJ2-1; V gene: TRBV11-3; D gene: TRBD1; clone size: -; CDR3 protein: CASSPRDRGLNEQFF; CDR3 DNA: TGTGCCAGCAGCCCCCGGGACAGGGGGCTCAATGAGCAGTTCTTC
J gene: TRBJ2-1; V gene: TRBV7-2; D gene: TRBD2; clone size: -; CDR3 protein: CASSPGGTSGGEQFF; CDR3 DNA: TGTGCCAGCAGCCCTGGGGGGACTAGCGGGGGTGAGCAGTTCTTC
J gene: TRBJ2-1; V gene: TRBV5-4; D gene: TRBD1; clone size: -; CDR3 protein: CASSPAPGQNNNEQFF; CDR3 DNA: TGTGCCAGCAGCCCCGCCCCGGGACAGAACAACAATGAGCAGTTCTTC
J gene: TRBJ1-2; V gene: TRBV4-2; D gene: -; clone size: -; CDR3 protein: CASSQDHAKEDYGYTF; CDR3 DNA: TGTGCCAGCAGCCAAGATCACGCTAAGGAGGACTATGGCTACACCTTC
J gene: TRBJ1-3; V gene: TRBV6-5; D gene: -; clone size: -; CDR3 protein: CASSSGTLGRNTIYF; CDR3 DNA: TGTGCCAGCAGTTCCGGGACACTCGGCAGAAACACCATATATTTT
J gene: TRBJ1-2; V gene: TRBV7-2; D gene: TRBD1; clone size: -; CDR3 protein: CASSPGQGGGYGYTF; CDR3 DNA: TGTGCCAGCAGTCCAGGACAGGGAGGCGGCTATGGCTACACCTTC
J gene: TRBJ2-2; V gene: TRBV18; D gene: -; clone size: -; CDR3 protein: CASSVDRNTGELFF; CDR3 DNA: TGTGCCAGCTCAGTTGACAGAAACACCGGGGAGCTGTTTTTT
J gene: TRBJ2-4; V gene: TRBV7-2; D gene: -; clone size: -; CDR3 protein: CASSLVEGIAKNIQYF; CDR3 DNA: TGTGCCAGCAGCTTAGTCGAGGGCATAGCCAAAAACATTCAGTACTTC
J gene: TRBJ1-1; V gene: TRBV3-1/TRBV3-2; D gene: -; clone size: -; CDR3 protein: CASSQDTGPEAFF; CDR3 DNA: TGTGCCAGCAGCCAAGATACAGGACCTGAAGCTTTCTTT
J gene: TRBJ2-2; V gene: TRBV2; D gene: TRBD1; clone size: -; CDR3 protein: CASRTQDRGWNTGELFF; CDR3 DNA: TGTGCCAGCAGGACTCAAGACAGGGGGTGGAACACCGGGGAGCTGTTTTTT
J gene: TRBJ2-7; V gene: TRBV18; D gene: TRBD1; clone size: -; CDR3 protein: CASSDFQGDEQYF; CDR3 DNA: TGTGCCAGCTCAGACTTCCAGGGGGACGAGCAGTACTTC